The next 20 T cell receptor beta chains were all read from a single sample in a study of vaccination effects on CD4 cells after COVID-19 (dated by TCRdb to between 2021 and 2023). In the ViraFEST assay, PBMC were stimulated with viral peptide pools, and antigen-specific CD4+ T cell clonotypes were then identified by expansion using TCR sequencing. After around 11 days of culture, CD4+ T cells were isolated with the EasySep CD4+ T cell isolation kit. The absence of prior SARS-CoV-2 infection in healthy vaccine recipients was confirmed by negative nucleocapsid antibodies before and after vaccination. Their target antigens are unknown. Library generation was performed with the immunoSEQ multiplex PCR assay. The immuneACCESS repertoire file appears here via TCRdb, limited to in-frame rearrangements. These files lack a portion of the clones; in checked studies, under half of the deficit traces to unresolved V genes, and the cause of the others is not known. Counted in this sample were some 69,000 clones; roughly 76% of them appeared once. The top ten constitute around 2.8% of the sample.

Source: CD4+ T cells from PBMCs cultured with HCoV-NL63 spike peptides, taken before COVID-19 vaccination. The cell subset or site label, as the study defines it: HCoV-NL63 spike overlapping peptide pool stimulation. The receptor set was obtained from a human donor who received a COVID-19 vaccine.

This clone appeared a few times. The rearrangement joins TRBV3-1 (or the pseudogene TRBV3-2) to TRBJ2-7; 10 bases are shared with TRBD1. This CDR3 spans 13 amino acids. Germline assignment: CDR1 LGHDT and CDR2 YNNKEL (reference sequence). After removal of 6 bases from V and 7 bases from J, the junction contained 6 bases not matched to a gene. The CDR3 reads CASSRQGAAEQYV. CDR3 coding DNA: TGTGCCAGCAGTCGACAGGGGGCGGCTGAGCAGTACGTC.

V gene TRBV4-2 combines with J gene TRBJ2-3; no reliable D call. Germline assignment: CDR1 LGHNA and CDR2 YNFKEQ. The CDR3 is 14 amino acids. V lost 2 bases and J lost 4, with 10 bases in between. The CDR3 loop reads CASSQNPGPDTQYF. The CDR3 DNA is TGTGCCAGCAGCCAAAACCCGGGCCCAGATACGCAGTATTTT.

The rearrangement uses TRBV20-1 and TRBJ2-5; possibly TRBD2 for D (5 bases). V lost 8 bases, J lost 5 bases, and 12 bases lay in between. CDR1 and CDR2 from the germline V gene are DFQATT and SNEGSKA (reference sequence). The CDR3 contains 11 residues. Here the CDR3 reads CSWTARETQYF. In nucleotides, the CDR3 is TGCAGTTGGACTGCCCGGGAGACCCAGTACTTC.

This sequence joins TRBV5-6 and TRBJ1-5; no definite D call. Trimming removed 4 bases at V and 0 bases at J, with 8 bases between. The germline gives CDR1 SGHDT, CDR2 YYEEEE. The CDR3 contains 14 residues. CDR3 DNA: TGTGCCAGCAGCCGTACATATAGCAATCAGCCCCAGCATTTT. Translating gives CASSRTYSNQPQHF. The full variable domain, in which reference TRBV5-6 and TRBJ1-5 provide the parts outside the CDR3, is DAGVTQSPTHLIKTRGQQVTLRCSPKSGHDTVSWYQQALGQGPQFIFQYYEEEERQRGNFPDRFSGHQFPNYSSELNVNALLLGDSALYLCASSRTYSNQPQHFGDGTRLSIL.

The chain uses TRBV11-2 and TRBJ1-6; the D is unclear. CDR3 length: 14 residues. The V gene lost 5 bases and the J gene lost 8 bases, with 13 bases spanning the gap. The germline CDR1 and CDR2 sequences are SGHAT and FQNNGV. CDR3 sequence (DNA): TGTGCCAGCAGCCCTGGTGAGGGTTATTCACCCCTCCACTTT. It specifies CASSPGEGYSPLHF. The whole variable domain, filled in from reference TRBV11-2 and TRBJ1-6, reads EAGVAQSPRYKIIEKRQSVAFWCNPISGHATLYWYQQILGQGPKLLIQFQNNGVVDDSQLPKDRFSAERLKGVDSTLKIQPAKLEDSAVYLCASSPGEGYSPLHFGNGTRLTVT.

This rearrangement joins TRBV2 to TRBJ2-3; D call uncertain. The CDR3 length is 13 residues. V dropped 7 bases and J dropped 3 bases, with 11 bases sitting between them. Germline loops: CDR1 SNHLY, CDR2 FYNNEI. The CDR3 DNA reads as TGTGCCAGCATGTCAGCGCGAACAGATACGCAGTATTTT. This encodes CASMSARTDTQYF. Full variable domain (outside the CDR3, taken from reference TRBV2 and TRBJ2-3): EPEVTQTPSHQVTQMGQEVILRCVPISNHLYFYWYRQILGQKVEFLVSFYNNEISEKSEIFDDQFSVERPDGSNFTLKIRSTKLEDSAMYFCASMSARTDTQYFGPGTRLTVL.

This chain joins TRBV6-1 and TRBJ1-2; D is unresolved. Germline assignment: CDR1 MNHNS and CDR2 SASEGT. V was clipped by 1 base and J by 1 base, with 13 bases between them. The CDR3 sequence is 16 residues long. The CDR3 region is CASSEGPLLRNYGYTF. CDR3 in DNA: TGTGCCAGCAGTGAAGGGCCCCTACTACGTAACTATGGCTACACCTTC.

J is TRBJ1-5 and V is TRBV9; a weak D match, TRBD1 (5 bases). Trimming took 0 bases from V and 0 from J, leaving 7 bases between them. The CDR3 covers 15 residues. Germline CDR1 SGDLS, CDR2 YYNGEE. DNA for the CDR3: TGTGCCAGCAGCGTAGCCGGGGGTAGCAATCAGCCCCAGCATTTT. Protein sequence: CASSVAGGSNQPQHF.

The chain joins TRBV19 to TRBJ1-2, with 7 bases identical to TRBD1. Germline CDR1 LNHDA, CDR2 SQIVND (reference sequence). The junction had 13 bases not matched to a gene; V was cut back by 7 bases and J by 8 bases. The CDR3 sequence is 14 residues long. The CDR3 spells CASTTPTGAFGYTF. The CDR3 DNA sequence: TGTGCCAGTACCACCCCCACAGGGGCTTTCGGCTACACCTTC. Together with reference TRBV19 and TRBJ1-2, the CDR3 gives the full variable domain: DGGITQSPKYLFRKEGQNVTLSCEQNLNHDAMYWYRQDPGQGLRLIYYSQIVNDFQKGDIAEGYSVSREKKESFPLTVTSAQKNPTAFYLCASTTPTGAFGYTFGSGTRLTVV.

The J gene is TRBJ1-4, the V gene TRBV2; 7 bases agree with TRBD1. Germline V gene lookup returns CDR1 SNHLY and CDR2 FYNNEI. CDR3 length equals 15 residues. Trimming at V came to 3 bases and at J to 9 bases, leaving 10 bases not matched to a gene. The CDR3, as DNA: TGTGCCAGCAGTGAGGAGGGGGCAGGGACGAAAAAACTGTTTTTT. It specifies CASSEEGAGTKKLFF.

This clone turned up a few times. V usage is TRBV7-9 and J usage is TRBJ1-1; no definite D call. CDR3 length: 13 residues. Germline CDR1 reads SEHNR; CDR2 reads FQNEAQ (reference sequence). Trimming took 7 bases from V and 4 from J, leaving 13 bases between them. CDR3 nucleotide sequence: TGTGCCAGCACTTTAATATCCAGCACTGAAGCTTTCTTT. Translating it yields CASTLISSTEAFF.

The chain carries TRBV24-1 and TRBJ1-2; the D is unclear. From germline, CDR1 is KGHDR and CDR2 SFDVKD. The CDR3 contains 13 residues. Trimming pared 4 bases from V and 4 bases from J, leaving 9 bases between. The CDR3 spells CATSDPGIYGYTF. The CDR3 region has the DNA TGTGCCACCAGTGACCCCGGGATCTATGGCTACACCTTC.

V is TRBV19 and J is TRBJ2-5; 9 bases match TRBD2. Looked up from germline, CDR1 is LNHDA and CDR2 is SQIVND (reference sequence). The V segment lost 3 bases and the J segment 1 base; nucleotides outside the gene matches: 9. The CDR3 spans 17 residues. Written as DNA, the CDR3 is TGTGCCAGTAGTATGGGGTGGAGCGGGGGGTCCCAAGAGACCCAGTACTTC. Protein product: CASSMGWSGGSQETQYF. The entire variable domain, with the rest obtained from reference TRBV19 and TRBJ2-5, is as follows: DGGITQSPKYLFRKEGQNVTLSCEQNLNHDAMYWYRQDPGQGLRLIYYSQIVNDFQKGDIAEGYSVSREKKESFPLTVTSAQKNPTAFYLCASSMGWSGGSQETQYFGPGTRLLVL.

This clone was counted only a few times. The DNA of the CDR3 is TGTGCCAGCAGCTCAGATCCCACCGGGGAGCTGTTTTTT. This sequence encodes CASSSDPTGELFF. V is TRBV7-3 and J is TRBJ2-2; D ambiguous. Germline lookup yields CDR1 SGHTA and CDR2 FQGTGA. This CDR3 spans 13 amino acids. V was trimmed by 4 bases and J by 4 bases, leaving 7 bases between them.

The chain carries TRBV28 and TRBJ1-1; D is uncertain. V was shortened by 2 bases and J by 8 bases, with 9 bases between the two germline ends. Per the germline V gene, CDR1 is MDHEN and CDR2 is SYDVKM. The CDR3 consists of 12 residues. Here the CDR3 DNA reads TGTGCCAGCAGTTTACGCAGCGACGAAGCTTTCTTT. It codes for CASSLRSDEAFF.

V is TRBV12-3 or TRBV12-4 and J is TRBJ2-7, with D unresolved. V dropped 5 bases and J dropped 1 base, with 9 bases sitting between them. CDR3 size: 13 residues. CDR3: CASSMDVSYEQYV. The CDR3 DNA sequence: TGTGCCAGCAGTATGGACGTTTCCTACGAGCAGTACGTC.

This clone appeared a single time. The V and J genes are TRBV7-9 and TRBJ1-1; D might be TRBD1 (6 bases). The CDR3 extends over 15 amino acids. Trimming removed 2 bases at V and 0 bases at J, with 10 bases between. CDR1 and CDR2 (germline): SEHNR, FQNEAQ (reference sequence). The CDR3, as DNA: TGTGCCAGCAGCTTACTGGGACAAATGAACACTGAAGCTTTCTTT. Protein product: CASSLLGQMNTEAFF.

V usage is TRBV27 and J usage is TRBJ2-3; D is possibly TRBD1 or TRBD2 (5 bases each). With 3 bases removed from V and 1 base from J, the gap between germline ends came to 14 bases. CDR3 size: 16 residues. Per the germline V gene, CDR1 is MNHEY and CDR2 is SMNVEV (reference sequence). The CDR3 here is CASSLRGLGRTDTQYF. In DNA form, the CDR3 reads TGTGCCAGCAGTTTGAGGGGCTTGGGGCGCACAGATACGCAGTATTTT.

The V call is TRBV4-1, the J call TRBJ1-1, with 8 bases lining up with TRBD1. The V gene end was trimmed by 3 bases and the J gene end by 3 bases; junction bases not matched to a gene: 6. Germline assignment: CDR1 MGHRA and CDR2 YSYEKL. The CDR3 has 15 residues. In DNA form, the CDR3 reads TGCGCCAGCAGCCAGCTCCCGACAGGGGACACTGAAGCTTTCTTT. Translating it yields CASSQLPTGDTEAFF.

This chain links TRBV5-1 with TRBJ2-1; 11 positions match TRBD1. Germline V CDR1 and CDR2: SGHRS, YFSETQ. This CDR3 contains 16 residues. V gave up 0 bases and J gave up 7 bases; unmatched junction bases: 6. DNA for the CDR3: TGCGCCAGCAGCTTGGGGGGACAGGGGGGTCAGAATGAGCAGTTCTTC. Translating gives CASSLGGQGGQNEQFF.